This note documents a single TCR beta chain sequence. This clone has just a few counts. Its antigen target is currently unknown. The sample holds no much larger clone one base away, and base qualities are not on file. The library relied on the immunoSEQ multiplex PCR assay. For the multiplex PCR, a mixture combining 60 forward primers for TCR Vbeta segments and 13 reverse primers for TCR Jbeta segments was used. Amplification of the CDR3 region of rearranged TCR beta genes was performed with a multiplex PCR assay on genomic DNA. On the Illumina HiSeq System, the amplified TCR beta libraries were sequenced as 87-base-pair reads. On the authors' methods: A later analysis counted 65 million to 90 million unique TCR beta chains across the approximately 700 repertoires, and 10 million to 11 million of these chains were shared by at least two donors. To remove PCR and sequencing errors, raw reads were error-corrected and collapsed into unique sequences using a nearest-neighbor algorithm that merged closely related sequences. Alignment of CDR3 sequences to IMGT reference sequences was used to assign V, D and J gene segments. For a sequence to be retained, a match of at least six nucleotides was required to both a V gene segment and a J gene segment. Rearrangements were classified as productive when the CDR3 lacked stop codons and remained in frame with V and J, and all other rearrangements were classified as non-productive. CDR3 was defined according to IMGT convention as the region running from the second conserved V-encoded cysteine to the conserved J-encoded phenylalanine. The earlier analysis of some 540 of the donors excluded any sequence lacking an unambiguous match to a single V gene segment. In an earlier analysis of around 590 of the donors, a V segment was called functional when productive rearrangements were above 56.7%, and segregating when the standard deviation between donors exceeded 5%. A statistical classification framework was built to diagnose cytomegalovirus status from the catalog of TCR beta chain sequences. A later analysis assigned V and J genes by comparing TCR nucleotide sequences with IMGT/GENE-DB human TR gene sequences. The TCRdist pipeline was used in a later analysis to assign CDR3 sequences and most-parsimonious VDJ recombination scenarios. In a later analysis, each TCR beta chain was defined by its CDR3 amino acid sequence together with its V-gene family, and reads lacking a unique V-gene family were excluded. In a later analysis, around 650 highly shared, low-generation-probability nucleotide sequences were removed to address suspected cross-contamination and a sequencing artifact. In a later analysis, a clonal expansion index for each public chain was calculated from normalized within-repertoire ranks of inferred template counts. In a later analysis, generation probabilities were computed with a VDJ recombination model fitted to out-of-frame rearrangements, and the resulting probabilities were checked against IGoR. A later analysis scored TCR-TCR, TCR-HLA and TCR-CMV co-occurrence with hypergeometric tests, applying a repertoire-size bias correction to TCR pairs. False discovery rates were estimated in a later analysis by permuting HLA or CMV assignments 20 times. In a later analysis, co-occurring TCRs were grouped with DBSCAN, and TCRdist sequence similarity was added when clustering was performed within HLA-allele-positive subsets. Repertoires with fewer than 30,000 or more than 120,000 public chains were left out of co-occurrence clustering, as were about 5 repertoires with anomalous nucleotide sharing. In TCRdb, the immuneACCESS table is reduced to in-frame sequences with V and J assigned. These tables do not hold every clone; where another copy was compared, an unresolved V gene accounts for under half, and the others remain unexplained. V, J and clone size were drawn from that table, and D and trimming were deduced from the DNA. In this sample the table shows fewer than 250,000 clones, over 60% of which occur a single time. In total, the top ten clones hold 2.1% of the sample.

The record originates from a study of cytomegalovirus exposure and HLA in healthy donors (dated by TCRdb to about 2017). The study in broad terms: An earlier analysis of some 600 of the donors reported about 260 Gb of sequence data and about 120 million unique TCR beta sequences obtained from around 180 million T cells. In a later genetic analysis, genome-wide SNP genotypes for about 65% of the roughly 700 donors were used, and that subset was treated as a discovery cohort. To decide whether each TCR beta V gene segment behaved as functional or pseudogenic, an earlier analysis of nearly 600 of the donors relied on high-throughput TCR beta sequencing. Four or five DR-DQ haplotypes were handled as single units for association and clustering because linkage in the cohort was strong. On average, roughly 240,000 unique TCR beta nucleotide sequences were sequenced per donor among about 400 genotyped donors of the cohort, with roughly 19% of those sequences being non-productive. Donor age, sex, ethnicity and CMV serostatus were compiled alongside the repertoire data. Every discovery cohort repertoire had been produced on one sequencing platform. The T cell repertoires of 670 or so subjects were profiled by immunosequencing and related to cytomegalovirus serostatus. Of the 398 genotyped donors, approximately 83% fell in the genetic ancestry cluster associated with self-reported Caucasian donors. High-throughput TCR immunosequencing, statistical association of individual TCRs with disease status, and machine learning were combined to predict cytomegalovirus infection status. Roughly 320 gigabases of sequencing data and about 92 million unique TCR sequences made up an early release that covered approximately 650 HLA-typed donors. Rather than drawing on any new phenotypic data, the later analysis identified candidate immune exposures from TCR beta sequences and the way those sequences occurred across donors. Typing coverage differed by locus: A, B, C, DRB1 and DQB1 were typed in roughly 629-630 donors, DQA1 in 522, DPA1 in 600 to 610, and DPB1 in 400 to 490. Both class I and class II loci were covered by HLA typing, at four-digit resolution. In a later analysis, previously published TCR beta repertoires from 500 to 750 donors were re-analyzed and high-resolution HLA genotyping was added so that TCR occurrence patterns could be studied. The aim of the study was to test whether cataloging public T cell receptors could identify signatures of past pathogen exposure. A separate validation cohort of approximately 130 different subjects was used in addition to the approximately 670-subject first cohort.

The cohort was made up of 666 healthy bone marrow donors. At the time of sampling, every cohort member was nominally healthy, though immune exposures that went unrecorded were likely present. The donor was CMV seropositive and belonged to the group of more than 250 seropositive cohort members. Each donor provided a peripheral blood sample, and peripheral blood mononuclear cells were used for TCR beta sequencing. Genomic DNA extraction from the blood cell samples was performed with the Qiagen DNeasy Blood Extraction Kit. What the study reported, not specific to this receptor: In the study, around 160 TCR beta chains were listed as associated with cytomegalovirus. For the cohort, immune exposure information was limited to CMV serostatus. According to a later genetic analysis, donors in an Asian-associated ancestry cluster had fewer N-insertions in productive TCRs than the approximately 650-donor mean. According to a later analysis, parvovirus B19, influenza, CMV and Epstein-Barr virus appeared linked to several top co-occurrence clusters. The cohort was sequenced for TCR beta chains only, and without alpha or paired-chain data the features that could be detected were limited. A later analysis associated around 16,000 TCR beta sequences with specific HLA alleles at a false discovery rate of 0.05. In vitro tests confirmed that a few of the cytomegalovirus-associated TCR beta chains recognize cytomegalovirus antigens. In a later analysis, HLA-associated TCR beta chains were found to be more clonally expanded and to have lower generation probabilities than equally common non-associated chains. Most CMV-associated TCR beta chains appeared to be HLA-restricted in a later analysis, and the HLA associations seemed to be driven largely by CMV exposure. Strong co-occurrence of HLA alleles, especially DR and DQ, made assigning TCR associations to individual alleles difficult. A further reported finding was that TCR beta sequences accurately predicted the HLA-A and HLA-B alleles for most subjects in the first cohort. According to a later analysis, TCR association rates differed among HLA loci, with DRB1 alleles showing the most associated TCRs and HLA-C alleles showing the fewest. The classifier was reported to diagnose cytomegalovirus status with high specificity and sensitivity in both the original cohort and the validation cohort. V-gene and J-gene trimming of TCR beta chains was associated with a missense DCLRE1C variant in a later genetic analysis, and the association was replicated in an independent cohort. According to the authors, the approach could potentially be generalized to other disease states and immunological phenotypes. Correlated functional status among segregating V segments might reflect linkage disequilibrium, but an unknown experimental factor could not be ruled out. Because HLA typing was unavailable for some donors at each locus, only the typed subset was used in association tests. Because counts were too low, about 15 rarely observed V segments, including chromosome 9 orphons, were left out of the earlier analysis of approximately 500 of the donors. Most TCR sequences were seen in very few donors, while some public TCRs were found in many individuals. Sequencing depth was assumed to be roughly uniform across donors in the presence/absence analyses, though that assumption may not hold. A cluster of highly shared sequence variants was judged likely to be a technical artifact of the sequencing pipeline. Broadly in line with IMGT annotations, most TCR beta V segments showed up in productive rearrangements about 87% or about 30% of the time in an earlier analysis of roughly 590 of the donors.

Sequencing was carried out using PBMCs. This receptor was identified in a woman aged 30 to 39 in good health and CMV-seropositive.

The CDR3 has the sequence CASSVRRDRPPGNSPLHF. The DNA sequence reads TGTGCCAGCAGTGTACGTCGGGACAGACCTCCTGGGAATTCACCCCTCCACTTT. The rearranged chain carries TRBV6-1 and TRBJ1-6; 7 of the junction bases match TRBD1. Taken from cysteine to phenylalanine, the CDR3 has 18 residues. Of the read, only the CDR3 DNA is kept; its 54 bases are in frame from base 1. The germline V and J ends show losses of 4 bases and 7 bases respectively, and no gene match explains 16 bases of the junction. CDR1 MNHNS and CDR2 SASEGT were looked up in the germline V gene.